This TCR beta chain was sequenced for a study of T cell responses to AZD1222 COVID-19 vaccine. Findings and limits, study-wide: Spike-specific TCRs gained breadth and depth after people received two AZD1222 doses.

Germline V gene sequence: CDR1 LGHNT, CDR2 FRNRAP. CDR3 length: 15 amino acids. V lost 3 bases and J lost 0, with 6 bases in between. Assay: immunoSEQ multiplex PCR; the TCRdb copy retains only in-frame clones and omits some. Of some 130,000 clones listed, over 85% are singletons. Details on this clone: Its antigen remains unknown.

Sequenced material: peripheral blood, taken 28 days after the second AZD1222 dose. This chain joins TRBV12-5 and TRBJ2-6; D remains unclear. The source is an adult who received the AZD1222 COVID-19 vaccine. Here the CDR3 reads CASGFKGSGANVLTF. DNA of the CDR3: TGTGCTAGTGGTTTTAAGGGCTCTGGGGCCAACGTCCTGACTTTC.